These 28 T cell receptor beta chains originate from one sample sequenced in a study of OX40 agonist ivuxolimab in advanced cancers. Generated by immunoSEQ multiplex PCR, the TCRdb table keeps only in-frame clones and is missing some. The sample records over 80,000 clones, over 65% being singletons. The material was CD4+ or CD8+ T cells sorted from blood, obtained in a trial of the OX40 agonist ivuxolimab. All receptors come from an adult with an advanced solid tumor such as melanoma, head and neck, liver or kidney cancer.

This chain's CDR3 is CASSPLGGTTDTQYF. The DNA of the CDR3 is TGTGCCAGCAGCCCTTTGGGGGGGACCACAGATACGCAGTATTTT. The chain uses TRBV7-3 and TRBJ2-3, with 7 positions matching TRBD2. The J segment lost 2 bases and the V segment lost 5 bases, leaving 7 bases of the junction unmatched. CDR3 size: 15 residues. Germline CDR1 reads SGHTA; CDR2 reads FQGTGA.

The V call is TRBV4-3, the J call TRBJ1-4; D possibly corresponds to TRBD1 (5 bases). Trimming stripped 1 base from V and 12 bases from J, with 21 bases between. Germline V gives CDR1 LGHNA, CDR2 YSLEER. The CDR3 has 16 residues. CDR3: CASSQGYGDRSKELFF. In DNA form, the CDR3 reads TGCGCCAGCAGCCAAGGGTACGGGGACCGCAGTAAGGAACTGTTTTTT.

The rearrangement links TRBV4-3 to TRBJ2-3, with 10 bases that match TRBD1. Per the germline V gene, CDR1 is LGHNA and CDR2 is YSLEER. The CDR3 is made up of 17 amino acids. The ends lost 3 bases at V and 5 bases at J; junction bases unmatched: 11. For the CDR3, the DNA is TGCGCCAGCAGCCAGCAAACCGGGACAGGGGCCGAAGATACGCAGTATTTT. Translated, it gives CASSQQTGTGAEDTQYF.

A few counts support this clone. The V call is TRBV7-8, the J call TRBJ2-7, with 13 positions matching TRBD2. The CDR3 has 16 residues. V dropped 3 bases and J dropped 6; count of bases not matched to a gene: 8. Germline V gene lookup returns CDR1 SGHVS and CDR2 FQNEAQ. The CDR3 loop is CASSLLTSGGEGEQYF. In DNA form, the CDR3 reads TGTGCCAGCAGCTTGTTAACTAGCGGGGGGGAAGGCGAGCAGTACTTC.

This clone was seen just once. This rearrangement joins TRBV4-3 to TRBJ2-3, with D possibly matching TRBD1 (6 bases). Germline assignment: CDR1 LGHNA and CDR2 YSLEER. V was trimmed by 1 base and J by 1 base, leaving 9 bases between them. The CDR3 has 15 residues. The CDR3 DNA reads TGCGCCAGCAGCCAAGCAGGGGCTCGCACAGATACGCAGTATTTT. It codes for CASSQAGARTDTQYF.

The chain has TRBV29-1 and TRBJ2-4; the match to TRBD1 covers 8 bases. The CDR3 runs to 12 residues. J gave up 9 bases and V 1 base, and 2 bases lay outside the gene matches. Germline V gives CDR1 SQVTM, CDR2 ANQGSEA. Here the CDR3 DNA reads TGCAGCGTTGAAGGGACAGGGCTCATTCAGTACTTC. Translation gives CSVEGTGLIQYF.

The V gene is TRBV29-1, the J gene TRBJ2-1; 8 bases map to TRBD1. With V trimmed by 7 bases and J by 6 bases, 5 bases remained unmatched. The germline V gene encodes CDR1 SQVTM and CDR2 ANQGSEA. The CDR3 is made up of 12 amino acids. CDR3 sequence reads: CSARTGFNEQFF. The CDR3 DNA reads as TGCAGCGCCAGGACAGGGTTCAATGAGCAGTTCTTC.

The chain recombines TRBV10-3 with TRBJ2-5, with D tentatively TRBD1 or TRBD2 (5 bases each). CDR1 and CDR2 (germline): ENHRY, SYGVKD. The CDR3 is 13 amino acids. Between the trimmed V and J ends, which lost 10 bases and 5 bases, there was a span of 17 bases. The CDR3 here is CATRGAVGETQYF. The CDR3 region has the DNA TGTGCCACCCGGGGCGCGGTTGGGGAGACCCAGTACTTC.

This chain uses TRBV4-2 with TRBJ2-5; 8 nucleotides align to TRBD2. V gave up 8 bases and J gave up 0 bases; unmatched junction bases: 8. Germline CDR1 LGHNA, CDR2 YNFKEQ. This CDR3 comprises 15 residues. CDR3 DNA sequence: TGTGCCAGCGCCCGTGCACTAGCGGACCAAGAGACCCAGTACTTC. It yields the protein CASARALADQETQYF.

The chain employs TRBV7-9 and TRBJ2-3, with D uncertain. V was cut by 5 bases and J by 5 bases, with 5 bases left in between. CDR3 length: 11 amino acids. Germline CDR1 SEHNR, CDR2 FQNEAQ (reference sequence). The CDR3: CASSPQDTQYF. The CDR3 DNA reads TGTGCCAGCAGCCCTCAAGATACGCAGTATTTT. Full variable domain (remainder filled in from reference TRBV7-9 and TRBJ2-3): DTGVSQNPRHKITKRGQNVTFRCDPISEHNRLYWYRQTLGQGPEFLTYFQNEAQLEKSRLLSDRFSAERPKGSFSTLEIQRTEQGDSAMYLCASSPQDTQYFGPGTRLTVL.

The gene calls are TRBV7-2 and TRBJ1-1; no reliable D call. Deletions cut 5 bases from V and 5 bases from J, with 15 bases between. CDR1 is SGHTA, CDR2 FQGNSA, per germline. The CDR3 contains 14 residues. CDR3: CASSQRGRTTEAFF. The CDR3 bases are TGTGCCAGCAGCCAAAGAGGACGAACGACTGAAGCTTTCTTT. Full variable domain (remainder filled in from reference TRBV7-2 and TRBJ1-1): GAGVSQSPSNKVTEKGKDVELRCDPISGHTALYWYRQSLGQGLEFLIYFQGNSAPDKSGLPSDRFSAERTGGSVSTLTIQRTQQEDSAVYLCASSQRGRTTEAFFGQGTRLTVV.

V gene TRBV7-6 combines with J gene TRBJ2-1; 8 bases fit TRBD2. J gave up 6 bases and V 1 base, and 5 bases lay outside the gene matches. The CDR3 is made up of 15 amino acids. CDR1 SGHVS and CDR2 FNYEAQ come from the germline V gene. Written as DNA, the CDR3 is TGTGCCAGCAGCTTAGAAGCGGGGGTGCTCAATGAGCAGTTCTTC. Translation gives CASSLEAGVLNEQFF.

This clone is judged medium-sized. The rearrangement uses TRBV7-9 and TRBJ1-2; a weak D match, TRBD1 (6 bases). Germline V gene sequence: CDR1 SEHNR, CDR2 FQNEAQ (reference sequence). V shed 4 bases and J shed 7 bases, with 19 bases lying between them. The CDR3 has 15 amino acids. The CDR3 coding sequence is TGTGCCAGCAGCTCTAGTGATAGGGGGAGTGGTGGCTACACCTTC. Amino acid sequence: CASSSSDRGSGGYTF.

The V and J genes are TRBV7-9 and TRBJ2-7, with D unclear. V was pared by 0 bases and J by 5 bases, with 2 bases between. CDR3 length: 11 residues. Germline CDR1 reads SEHNR; CDR2 reads FQNEAQ (reference sequence). As DNA, the CDR3 is TGTGCCAGCAGCTTAGCGGACGAGCAGTACTTC. It specifies CASSLADEQYF. Based on the CDR3 plus reference TRBV7-9 and TRBJ2-7, the full variable domain is DTGVSQNPRHKITKRGQNVTFRCDPISEHNRLYWYRQTLGQGPEFLTYFQNEAQLEKSRLLSDRFSAERPKGSFSTLEIQRTEQGDSAMYLCASSLADEQYFGPGTRLTVT.

This clone was seen a single time. CDR3 sequence: CASSPDRHTGELFF. CDR3 nucleotide sequence: TGTGCCAGCAGCCCTGACAGGCACACCGGGGAGCTGTTTTTT. The V and J genes are TRBV7-3 and TRBJ2-2; D is possibly TRBD1 (6 bases). This CDR3 spans 14 amino acids. V was clipped by 5 bases and J by 3 bases, with 10 bases between them. Per germline, CDR1 SGHTA and CDR2 FQGTGA.

This sequence joins TRBV7-2 and TRBJ2-3; D might be TRBD1 or TRBD2, each matching 6 bases. The length of the CDR3 is 15 residues. V lost 1 base and J lost 2, with 10 bases in between. Germline CDR1 reads SGHTA; CDR2 reads FQGNSA. The CDR3 nucleotides read TGTGCCAGCAGCTTAGAGGGGGGATACACAGATACGCAGTATTTT. Translating gives CASSLEGGYTDTQYF.

The CDR3 here is CASSVEGKETQYF. The CDR3 bases are TGTGCCAGCAGTGTGGAGGGAAAAGAGACCCAGTACTTC. The genes are TRBV2 and TRBJ2-5, with a possible D match to TRBD2 (6 bases). CDR1 is SNHLY, CDR2 FYNNEI, per germline. CDR3 length equals 13 residues. The V and J ends lost 4 bases and 3 bases respectively, with 9 bases between them.

The chain combines TRBV11-2 with TRBJ1-4, with D perhaps matching TRBD1 (5 bases). Trimming took 5 bases from V and 4 from J, leaving 20 bases between them. The CDR3 totals 17 residues. CDR1 is SGHAT, CDR2 FQNNGV, per germline. CDR3 DNA: TGTGCCAGCAGCCTTGACCGGCAGGGTATCGGTAATGAAAAACTGTTTTTT. Translating it yields CASSLDRQGIGNEKLFF.

The chain uses TRBV6-5 and TRBJ2-7; TRBD1 matches at 8 bases. CDR3 length equals 15 residues. Germline assignment: CDR1 MNHEY and CDR2 SVGAGI. The V gene end was trimmed by 2 bases and the J gene end by 2 bases; junction bases not matched to a gene: 5. The CDR3 protein is CASSYAGQGAYEQYF. The CDR3 DNA sequence: TGTGCCAGCAGTTACGCAGGACAGGGCGCCTACGAGCAGTACTTC.

This clone was detected only once. The rearrangement links TRBV19 to TRBJ1-6, with D possibly matching TRBD1 (6 bases). With 8 bases removed from V and 0 bases from J, the gap between germline ends came to 14 bases. The CDR3 length is 16 residues. Germline V CDR1 and CDR2: LNHDA, SQIVND (reference sequence). CDR3 sequence reads: CASGGGRSSYNSPLHF. Here the CDR3 DNA reads TGTGCCAGTGGGGGGGGGCGGAGCTCCTATAATTCACCCCTCCACTTT.

The J gene is TRBJ2-2, the V gene TRBV5-1; D ambiguous. CDR3 size: 14 residues. Germline V gives CDR1 SGHRS, CDR2 YFSETQ. The V end lost 6 bases, the J end lost 1 base, and 10 bases lay between the germline ends. CDR3 sequence: CASKARRNTGELFF. CDR3 coding DNA: TGCGCCAGCAAGGCCAGGCGGAACACCGGGGAGCTGTTTTTT.

V and J are TRBV6-1 and TRBJ1-4; tentatively, D is TRBD1 (6 bases). Trimming left V 6 bases short and J 10 bases short, with 12 bases between. The CDR3 runs 12 residues. Germline CDR1 reads MNHNS; CDR2 reads SASEGT. The CDR3 loop reads CASRRDIAKLFF. In DNA, the CDR3 is TGTGCCAGCAGGAGGGACATCGCAAAACTGTTTTTT.

V and J are TRBV18 and TRBJ1-3; 7 bases line up with TRBD1. Germline values: CDR1 KGHSH, CDR2 LQKENI. J gave up 0 bases and V 3 bases, and 11 bases lay outside the gene matches. CDR3 length equals 18 residues. CDR3 in DNA: TGTGCCAGCTCACCTTCCGGGACAGATATATTCTCTGGAAACACCATATATTTT. Translating it yields CASSPSGTDIFSGNTIYF.

The chain uses TRBV6-1 and TRBJ2-6; D gene unclear. The germline V and J ends were trimmed by 1 base and 0 bases, with 7 bases remaining between them. This CDR3 is built from 16 residues. CDR1 and CDR2 from the germline V gene are MNHNS and SASEGT. DNA of the CDR3: TGTGCCAGCAGTGAAGACTGGTTCTCTGGGGCCAACGTCCTGACTTTC. Translating gives CASSEDWFSGANVLTF.

For the CDR3, the DNA is TGTGCCAGCAGTCGGGAGACCCAGTACTTC. As protein: CASSRETQYF. The chain employs TRBV14 and TRBJ2-5, with unresolved D. Germline V gene lookup returns CDR1 SGHDN and CDR2 FVKESK. Trimming removed 6 bases at V and 5 bases at J, with 4 bases between. The CDR3 sequence is 10 residues long.

V is TRBV9 and J is TRBJ1-1; D gene ambiguous. Trimming removed 0 bases at V and 6 bases at J, with 12 bases between. The CDR3 sequence is 14 residues long. CDR1 is SGDLS and CDR2 is YYNGEE in the germline V gene. The CDR3 protein is CASSVGAGRAEAFF. CDR3 DNA: TGTGCCAGCAGCGTAGGGGCGGGGAGAGCTGAAGCTTTCTTT.

This chain links TRBV11-1 with TRBJ1-2; D not resolved. Germline lookup yields CDR1 SGHAT and CDR2 FQDESV (reference sequence). V lost 4 bases and J 8 bases, leaving 11 bases between the germline ends. The CDR3 contains 12 residues. The CDR3 DNA sequence: TGTGCCAGCAGCTCCCGACGGCAGGGCTACACCTTC. Protein product: CASSSRRQGYTF. The full variable domain, rest sourced from reference TRBV11-1 and TRBJ1-2, is EAEVAQSPRYKITEKSQAVAFWCDPISGHATLYWYRQILGQGPELLVQFQDESVVDDSQLPKDRFSAERLKGVDSTLKIQPAELGDSAMYLCASSSRRQGYTFGSGTRLTVV.

The gene calls are TRBV29-1 and TRBJ2-7, with a possible D match to TRBD2 (6 bases). The CDR3 has 12 amino acids. Per the germline V gene, CDR1 is SQVTM and CDR2 is ANQGSEA. Trimming shortened V by 4 bases and J by 1 base, and 8 bases separated the two germline ends. The CDR3 bases are TGCAGCGTTGCCGGGGGATCCTACGAGCAGTACTTC. Protein: CSVAGGSYEQYF.